The 29 T cell receptor beta chains given below trace back to one sample, sequenced in a study of shared clonotypes between healthy human individuals. TCRdb keeps only in-frame clones here, not all; method: immunoSEQ multiplex PCR. The sample holds approximately 530,000 clones, 95% to 96% seen once. The sequenced sample consisted of naive CD4+ T cells sorted from blood. As for subset: CD45RA+ positively selected. These TCRs come from a woman younger than 45 in good health.

V and J are TRBV5-1 and TRBJ1-1, with D uncertain. With 4 bases removed from V and 4 bases from J, the gap between germline ends came to 20 bases. The length of the CDR3 is 16 residues. The V gene's germline CDR1 is SGHRS and CDR2 YFSETQ. The CDR3 sequence is CASSRHPQGSGTEAFF. CDR3 nucleotides: TGCGCCAGCAGCAGACACCCGCAAGGGAGTGGCACTGAAGCTTTCTTT.

This chain uses TRBV19 with TRBJ2-5; D gene unclear. This CDR3 is 13 amino acids long. Germline CDR1 and CDR2: LNHDA and SQIVND (reference sequence). Trimming cost V 4 bases and J 5 bases, with 11 bases left between them. The CDR3 protein is CASSSLVGETQYF. The CDR3 nucleotides are TGTGCCAGTAGTAGCCTGGTGGGGGAGACCCAGTACTTC.

The chain combines TRBV19 with TRBJ2-7; TRBD1 aligns across 7 bases. The CDR3 has 15 residues. Trimming cost V 5 bases and J 0 bases; bases outside gene matches: 7. The germline V gene encodes CDR1 LNHDA and CDR2 SQIVND (reference sequence). CDR3 DNA: TGTGCCAGTAGTTTTACAGGGGTAGGCTCCTACGAGCAGTACTTC. Translated: CASSFTGVGSYEQYF.

This clone was seen only once. The rearrangement links TRBV19 to TRBJ1-3, with D unresolved. With 5 bases removed from V and 5 bases from J, the gap between germline ends came to 7 bases. The CDR3 sequence is 12 residues long. Germline lookup yields CDR1 LNHDA and CDR2 SQIVND (reference sequence). In nucleotides, the CDR3 is TGTGCCAGTAGTCGCGACCGAAACACCATATATTTT. This sequence encodes CASSRDRNTIYF.

CDR3 amino acids: CASSLVGGTVETQYF. CDR3 in DNA: TGTGCCAGCAGCTTAGTTGGTGGGACAGTGGAGACCCAGTACTTC. The genes are TRBV7-2 and TRBJ2-5; TRBD1 matches at 7 bases. The V segment lost 1 base and the J segment 5 bases; nucleotides outside the gene matches: 7. The germline CDR1 and CDR2 sequences are SGHTA and FQGNSA. The CDR3 consists of 15 residues.

The chain couples TRBV6-5 to TRBJ1-1; 7 positions agree with TRBD1. Germline CDR1 reads MNHEY; CDR2 reads SVGAGI. The CDR3 totals 15 residues. After removal of 7 bases from V and 0 bases from J, the junction contained 8 bases not matched to a gene. The CDR3 sequence: CASKVQGQMNTEAFF. CDR3 in DNA: TGTGCCAGCAAGGTACAGGGGCAGATGAACACTGAAGCTTTCTTT.

The genes are TRBV10-3 and TRBJ2-1; TRBD1 agrees at 10 bases. Trimming at V came to 11 bases and at J to 6 bases, leaving 10 bases not matched to a gene. The CDR3 sequence is 14 residues long. CDR1 and CDR2 (germline): ENHRY, SYGVKD. The DNA of the CDR3 is TGTGCCGCCTCAGACGGACAGGGGGTCAATGAGCAGTTCTTC. Translating gives CAASDGQGVNEQFF.

This chain links TRBV5-1 with TRBJ2-7; D not certain. The CDR3 extends over 16 amino acids. V was clipped by 4 bases and J by 3 bases, with 20 bases between them. Germline CDR1 and CDR2: SGHRS and YFSETQ. The chain's CDR3 is CASSHNPFHRVYEQYF. In DNA, the CDR3 is TGCGCCAGCAGCCACAACCCCTTCCATAGGGTCTACGAGCAGTACTTC.

The V call is TRBV6-5, the J call TRBJ2-7; maybe TRBD2 (5 bases). This CDR3 contains 12 residues. V lost 5 bases and J 3 bases, leaving 8 bases between the germline ends. Germline values: CDR1 MNHEY, CDR2 SVGAGI. This CDR3 reads CASSKSGYEQYF. The CDR3 DNA reads as TGTGCCAGCAGTAAAAGCGGCTACGAGCAGTACTTC.

The V call is TRBV18, the J call TRBJ2-2; 7 nucleotides line up with TRBD1. The junction had 10 bases not matched to a gene; V was cut back by 4 bases and J by 2 bases. The CDR3 loop spans 17 amino acids. Germline V gene lookup returns CDR1 KGHSH and CDR2 LQKENI. The CDR3 spells CASSRLKTGQNTGELFF. The DNA of the CDR3 is TGTGCCAGCTCACGACTCAAGACAGGGCAAAACACCGGGGAGCTGTTTTTT.

The chain uses TRBV7-2 and TRBJ2-5, with TRBD2 matching 10 bases. CDR1 and CDR2 from the germline V gene are SGHTA and FQGNSA. The CDR3 runs to 15 residues. Trimming took 1 base from V and 4 from J; bases not matched to a gene: 3. CDR3 bases: TGTGCCAGCAGCTTAGGGCCTAGCGGGAGAGAGACCCAGTACTTC. It codes for CASSLGPSGRETQYF. Filled out from reference TRBV7-2 and TRBJ2-5, the complete variable domain reads GAGVSQSPSNKVTEKGKDVELRCDPISGHTALYWYRQSLGQGLEFLIYFQGNSAPDKSGLPSDRFSAERTGGSVSTLTIQRTQQEDSAVYLCASSLGPSGRETQYFGPGTRLLVL.

The genes are TRBV27 and TRBJ2-7; unclear D gene. Germline CDR1 is MNHEY and CDR2 is SMNVEV (reference sequence). V gave up 2 bases and J gave up 1 base, with 9 bases separating them. CDR3 length: 14 amino acids. The CDR3 spells CASSLTWNSYEQYF. The DNA of the CDR3 is TGTGCCAGCAGTTTAACCTGGAATTCCTACGAGCAGTACTTC.

The rearrangement links TRBV23-1 to TRBJ2-4; tentative D call: TRBD2 (6 bases). TRBV23-1 is an ORF, and what it does is uncertain. Trimming cost V 0 bases and J 1 base, with 13 bases left between them. CDR3 length equals 17 residues. CDR3 sequence: CASSQSEGLLAKNIQYF. CDR3 in DNA: TGCGCCAGCAGTCAATCAGAGGGACTTCTCGCCAAAAACATTCAGTACTTC.

The rearrangement uses TRBV21-1 and TRBJ2-7; the table's D gene call, TRBD2, was not cross checked with the DNA. TRBV21-1 is annotated as a pseudogene. The CDR3 sequence is 18 residues long. CDR3 amino acids: CASSKQGNLAGGFYEQYF. CDR3 DNA sequence: TGTGCCAGCAGCAAGCAGGGCAACCTAGCGGGAGGGTTCTACGAGCAGTACTTC.

The chain employs TRBV6-5 and TRBJ2-7; 10 bases are a match to TRBD2. The CDR3 runs to 14 residues. Germline lookup yields CDR1 MNHEY and CDR2 SVGAGI. With 5 bases clipped from V and 5 bases from J, the junction kept 6 bases outside the gene matches. The CDR3 is CASSLTSGAHEQYF. The CDR3 region has the DNA TGTGCCAGCAGTCTTACTAGCGGGGCCCACGAGCAGTACTTC.

This sequence joins TRBV19 and TRBJ2-2; 7 bases match TRBD1. The length of the CDR3 is 18 residues. J was trimmed by 1 base and V by 3 bases; bases with no gene match: 11. CDR1 and CDR2 (germline): LNHDA, SQIVND (reference sequence). Here the CDR3 DNA reads TGTGCCAGTAGTATCCTCCACCGGGACAGAAAGAACACCGGGGAGCTGTTTTTT. This gives the protein CASSILHRDRKNTGELFF.

The chain employs TRBV7-2 and TRBJ2-2; D is perhaps TRBD2 (5 bases). V was cut by 8 bases and J by 6 bases, with 19 bases left in between. This CDR3 is built from 15 residues. From germline, CDR1 is SGHTA and CDR2 FQGNSA. The CDR3 coding sequence is TGTGCCAGCGAATATAATTACGGGATATCCGGGGAGCTGTTTTTT. This translates into CASEYNYGISGELFF.

The rearrangement links TRBV11-2 to TRBJ2-2, with 9 bases fitting TRBD2. J was trimmed by 5 bases and V by 3 bases; bases with no gene match: 7. In germline, CDR1 is SGHAT, CDR2 FQNNGV. The CDR3 is 16 amino acids. CDR3 protein: CASSLTQGLATGELFF. The CDR3 DNA reads TGTGCCAGCAGCTTGACCCAAGGACTAGCGACCGGGGAGCTGTTTTTT. Based on the CDR3 plus reference TRBV11-2 and TRBJ2-2, the full variable domain is EAGVAQSPRYKIIEKRQSVAFWCNPISGHATLYWYQQILGQGPKLLIQFQNNGVVDDSQLPKDRFSAERLKGVDSTLKIQPAKLEDSAVYLCASSLTQGLATGELFFGEGSRLTVL.

This rearrangement joins TRBV28 to TRBJ2-3; TRBD2 agrees at 14 bases. CDR3 size: 17 residues. Looked up from germline, CDR1 is MDHEN and CDR2 is SYDVKM. J lost 2 bases, V lost 5 bases, and 6 bases had no gene match. Here the CDR3 DNA reads TGTGCCAGCAGTCCCCGGACTAGCGGGAGGCACACAGATACGCAGTATTTT. This encodes CASSPRTSGRHTDTQYF. The variable domain in full, completed from reference TRBV28 and TRBJ2-3, reads DVKVTQSSRYLVKRTGEKVFLECVQDMDHENMFWYRQDPGLGLRLIYFSYDVKMKEKGDIPEGYSVSREKKERFSLILESASTNQTSMYLCASSPRTSGRHTDTQYFGPGTRLTVL.

The V gene is TRBV7-2, the J gene TRBJ2-5, with TRBD1 matching 7 bases. The tail of the sequence fits TRBJ2-7 better, so the J call may be wrong. Germline CDR1 reads SGHTA; CDR2 reads FQGNSA. There are 15 residues in the CDR3. The CDR3 region is CASSARQGSTYEQYF. In nucleotides, the CDR3 is TGTGCCAGCAGCGCAAGACAGGGTAGCACCTACGAGCAGTACTTC.

In this sample, this clone turned up once. V and J are TRBV19 and TRBJ2-5; TRBD2 might be the D (5 bases). Per the germline V gene, CDR1 is LNHDA and CDR2 is SQIVND (reference sequence). V gave up 3 bases and J gave up 5 bases, with 22 bases separating them. The CDR3 is 17 amino acids. CDR3 nucleotide sequence: TGTGCCAGTAGTATCTCGTATCGGACTCACCTGGGGGAGACCCAGTACTTC. This codes for CASSISYRTHLGETQYF.

This rearrangement joins TRBV19 to TRBJ2-1; 9 positions agree with TRBD2. CDR3 length equals 17 residues. Germline V gene data show CDR1 as LNHDA and CDR2 as SQIVND (reference sequence). Trimming at V came to 3 bases and at J to 7 bases, leaving 13 bases not matched to a gene. CDR3 bases: TGTGCCAGTAGTATCGGAGGCGGGAGGGCCCCGGGTAATGAGCAGTTCTTC. Protein sequence: CASSIGGGRAPGNEQFF.

The rearrangement joins TRBV9 to TRBJ2-1; D is unclear. This CDR3 has 11 amino acids. The V end was cut by 7 bases, the J end by 6 bases, with 8 bases between. The germline CDR1 and CDR2 sequences are SGDLS and YYNGEE. CDR3 sequence reads: CASGRFNEQFF. Written as DNA, the CDR3 is TGTGCCAGCGGCCGTTTCAATGAGCAGTTCTTC.

V and J are TRBV21-1 and TRBJ2-5; TRBD1 is the table's D call, not checked against the DNA. TRBV21-1 is marked as a pseudogene. The CDR3 runs to 14 residues. For the CDR3, the DNA is TGTGCCAGCAGCAAAGTTCCTCAGCAAGAGACCCAGTACTTC. Protein product: CASSKVPQQETQYF.

In DNA, the CDR3 is TGTGCCAGCAGCTTAACGGAAGAGACAGATACGCAGTATTTT. As protein: CASSLTEETDTQYF. The chain combines TRBV7-9 with TRBJ2-3; D is ambiguous. This CDR3 comprises 14 residues. Deletions cut 2 bases from V and 3 bases from J, with 9 bases between. Germline values: CDR1 SEHNR, CDR2 FQNEAQ (reference sequence).

The rearrangement joins TRBV18 to TRBJ1-5; D not resolved. This CDR3 contains 14 residues. Trimming pared 4 bases from V and 7 bases from J, leaving 14 bases between. Per the germline V gene, CDR1 is KGHSH and CDR2 is LQKENI. The CDR3 loop is CASSLTQVRQPQHF. The CDR3 DNA reads as TGTGCCAGCTCACTGACCCAGGTTAGACAGCCCCAGCATTTT.

The table lists this clone with a count of one. V gene TRBV30 combines with J gene TRBJ2-1; 10 bases align to TRBD2. Germline CDR1 GTSNPN, CDR2 SVGIG (reference sequence). J was trimmed by 9 bases and V by 0 bases; bases with no gene match: 11. The length of the CDR3 is 16 residues. CDR3 in DNA: TGTGCCTGGAGTGTAGGGGCTAGCGGGAGTGCAAGTGAGCAGTTCTTC. It encodes CAWSVGASGSASEQFF.

The chain uses TRBV19 and TRBJ1-3; tentatively, D is TRBD1 (5 bases). This CDR3 comprises 15 residues. V lost 5 bases and J 4 bases, leaving 15 bases between the germline ends. Germline loops: CDR1 LNHDA, CDR2 SQIVND (reference sequence). The CDR3, as DNA: TGTGCCAGTAGTGCCGCCAGGGTGACGGGAAACACCATATATTTT. Amino acid sequence: CASSAARVTGNTIYF.

The chain recombines TRBV29-1 with TRBJ1-1; maybe TRBD1 (5 bases). Trimming removed 7 bases at V and 1 base at J, with 16 bases between. Germline values: CDR1 SQVTM, CDR2 ANQGSEA. The CDR3 has 14 residues. The DNA of the CDR3 is TGCAGCGCCAAGTTGACAGCAAAGAACACTGAAGCTTTCTTT. Residues: CSAKLTAKNTEAFF.